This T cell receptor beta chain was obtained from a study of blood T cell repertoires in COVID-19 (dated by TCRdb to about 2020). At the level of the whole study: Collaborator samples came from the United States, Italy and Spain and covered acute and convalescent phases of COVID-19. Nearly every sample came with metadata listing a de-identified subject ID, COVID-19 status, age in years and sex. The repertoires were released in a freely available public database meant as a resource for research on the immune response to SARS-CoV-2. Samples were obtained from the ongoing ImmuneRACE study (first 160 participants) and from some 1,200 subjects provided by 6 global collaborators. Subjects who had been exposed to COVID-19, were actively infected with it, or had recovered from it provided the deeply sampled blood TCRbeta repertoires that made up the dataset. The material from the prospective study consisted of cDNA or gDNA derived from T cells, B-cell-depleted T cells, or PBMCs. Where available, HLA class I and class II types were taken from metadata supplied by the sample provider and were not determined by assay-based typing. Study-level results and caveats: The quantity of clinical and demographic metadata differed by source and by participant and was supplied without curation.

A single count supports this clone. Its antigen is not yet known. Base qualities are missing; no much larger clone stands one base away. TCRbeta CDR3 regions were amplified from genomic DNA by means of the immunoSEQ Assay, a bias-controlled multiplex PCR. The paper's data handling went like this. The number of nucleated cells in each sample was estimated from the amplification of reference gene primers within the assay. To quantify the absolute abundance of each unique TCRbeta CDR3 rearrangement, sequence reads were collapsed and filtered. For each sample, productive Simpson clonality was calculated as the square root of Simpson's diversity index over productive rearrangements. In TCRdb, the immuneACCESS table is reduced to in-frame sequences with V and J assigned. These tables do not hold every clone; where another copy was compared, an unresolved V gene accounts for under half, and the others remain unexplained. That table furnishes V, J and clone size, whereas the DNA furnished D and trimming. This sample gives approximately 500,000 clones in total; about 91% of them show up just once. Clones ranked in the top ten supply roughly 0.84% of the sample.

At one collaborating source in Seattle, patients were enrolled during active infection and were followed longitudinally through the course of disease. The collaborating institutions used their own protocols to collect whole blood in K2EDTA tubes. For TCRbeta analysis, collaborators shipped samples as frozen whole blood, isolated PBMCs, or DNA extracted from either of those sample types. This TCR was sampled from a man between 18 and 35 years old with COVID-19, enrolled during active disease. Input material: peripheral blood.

This receptor carries the CDR3 CASSQGGQGAGGNTIYF. The nucleotide sequence is given as TGCGCCAGCAGCCAGGGGGGACAGGGGGCAGGTGGAAACACCATATATTTT. The rearranged chain carries TRBV5-1 and TRBJ1-3; 12 bases in the middle match TRBD1. Reading the germline V gene gives CDR1 SGHRS and CDR2 YFSETQ. V and J are trimmed by 4 bases and 3 bases, and the gene matches miss 8 bases of the junction. Measured from the cysteine to the phenylalanine, the CDR3 is 17 residues long. Left in the record is the CDR3 DNA by itself, 51 bases read in frame from the first base.